The 4 T cell receptor beta chains below come from one sample, sequenced in a study of blood T cell repertoires in COVID-19. TCRdb's table, derived via immunoSEQ multiplex PCR, lists solely in-frame clones and lacks some. The sample consists of about 180,000 clones, 80% to 90% of them appearing once. The specimen was peripheral blood. The receptors stem from a man aged 65 to 79 with active or convalescent COVID-19.

J is TRBJ1-1 and V is TRBV6-5, with TRBD1 matching 11 bases. V was clipped by 2 bases and J by 6 bases; unmatched bases: 5. Germline CDR1 MNHEY, CDR2 SVGAGI. CDR3 size: 15 residues. CDR3 in amino acids: CASSYGTGGGAEAFF. The CDR3 nucleotides are TGTGCCAGCAGTTACGGGACAGGGGGTGGGGCTGAAGCTTTCTTT.

This clone showed up just a few times. The chain employs TRBV5-1 and TRBJ2-1; D unclear. CDR1 is SGHRS and CDR2 is YFSETQ in the germline V gene. The CDR3 covers 16 residues. V lost 4 bases to trimming and J lost 6 bases, with 20 bases between them. CDR3 protein: CASSLSPTILGNEQFF. The CDR3 bases are TGCGCCAGCAGCCTATCCCCGACAATATTAGGCAATGAGCAGTTCTTC.

The count of this clone is one. The rearrangement joins TRBV7-2 to TRBJ2-7, with 7 nucleotides matching TRBD2. This CDR3 is 15 amino acids long. Germline CDR1 reads SGHTA; CDR2 reads FQGNSA. J lost 0 bases, V lost 2 bases, and 4 bases had no gene match. CDR3 coding DNA: TGTGCCAGCAGCTTAAGGAGCGGGACCTCCTACGAGCAGTACTTC. It yields the protein CASSLRSGTSYEQYF.

This clone was detected only once. The chain links TRBV15 to TRBJ1-5; D not certain. The germline V gene has CDR1 LNHNV and CDR2 YYDKDF (reference sequence). The CDR3 is 17 amino acids. Trimming took off 2 bases at V and 4 bases at J, with 18 bases between the two ends. This CDR3 is CATSRHRDQVTNQPQHF. DNA for the CDR3: TGTGCCACCAGCAGACACCGGGATCAAGTTACGAATCAGCCCCAGCATTTT.